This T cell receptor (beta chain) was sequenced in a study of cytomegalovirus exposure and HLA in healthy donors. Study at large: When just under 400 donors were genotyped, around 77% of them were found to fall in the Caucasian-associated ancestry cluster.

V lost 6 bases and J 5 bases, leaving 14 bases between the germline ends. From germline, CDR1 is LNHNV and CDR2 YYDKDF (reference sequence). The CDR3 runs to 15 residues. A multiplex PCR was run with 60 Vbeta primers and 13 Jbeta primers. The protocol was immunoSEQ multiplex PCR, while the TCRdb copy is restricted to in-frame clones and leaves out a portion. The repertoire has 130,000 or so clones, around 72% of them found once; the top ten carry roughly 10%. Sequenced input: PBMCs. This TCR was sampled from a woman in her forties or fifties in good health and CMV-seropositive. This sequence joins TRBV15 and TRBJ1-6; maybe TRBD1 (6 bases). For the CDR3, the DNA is TGTGCCACCAGGGGGCCGGACAGTCATAATTCACCCCTCCACTTT. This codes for CATRGPDSHNSPLHF.